Shown below are 4 T cell receptor beta chains from a single sample sequenced in a study. TCRdb re-analysed the 5' RACE reads in MiXCR, keeping a single row per CDR3 protein. The data contain thousands of distinct CDR3 sequences, over 35% of them seen just once; the ten biggest clones take up roughly 3%. The sorted Tregs were CD4+CD25+CD127-/low cells. The sequenced sample consisted of Tregs sorted from a lymph node. The source of these receptors is a female donor with breast cancer.

In this sample, this clonotype turned up a few times. V gene TRBV4-1 combines with J gene TRBJ2-5; 7 bases line up with TRBD1. The CDR3 contains 14 residues. Trimming removed 1 base from V and 4 bases from J; junction bases left unmatched: 3. Germline V gene sequence: CDR1 MGHRA, CDR2 YSYEKL. The CDR3 region has the DNA TGCGCCAGCAGCCAAGTGGGACAGACAGAGACCCAGTACTTC. It specifies CASSQVGQTETQYF.

This clonotype is judged medium-sized. V and J are TRBV6-4 and TRBJ2-5, with 9 bases identical to TRBD1. Germline V gives CDR1 MRHNA, CDR2 SNTAGT. V lost 3 bases and J lost 2; bases outside the gene matches: 7. The CDR3 contains 16 residues. CDR3 in amino acids: CASSELPGQGQETQYF. CDR3 bases: TGTGCCAGCAGTGAACTACCGGGACAGGGACAAGAGACCCAGTACTTC.

V and J are TRBV6-5 and TRBJ2-2; D call uncertain. The germline gives CDR1 MNHEY, CDR2 SVGAGI. V lost 8 bases and J lost 6, with 13 bases in between. CDR3 size: 13 residues. The chain's CDR3 is CASAQGPPGELFF. CDR3 DNA sequence: TGTGCCAGCGCACAAGGCCCCCCCGGGGAGCTGTTTTTT.

The chain recombines TRBV5-1 with TRBJ1-2, with 7 bases aligning to TRBD1. The junction had 9 bases not matched to a gene; V was cut back by 0 bases and J by 4 bases. There are 16 residues in the CDR3. Germline assignment: CDR1 SGHRS and CDR2 YFSETQ. CDR3 amino acids: CASSLEIRGQAYGYTF. CDR3 nucleotide sequence: TGCGCCAGCAGCTTGGAGATTAGAGGACAGGCCTATGGCTACACCTTC.